Following are 14 T cell receptor beta chains from one sample sequenced in a study. TCRdb called the RT-PCR reads again in MiXCR, with one record for every CDR3 protein. The sample has almost 700,000 distinct CDR3 sequences, about 14% seen once. Sequencing was performed on memory CD4+ T cells from blood. Receptors originate from a female donor in good health, serving as a healthy control.

The chain is built from TRBV2 and TRBJ2-1; 7 nucleotides line up with TRBD2. Germline-derived CDR1 and CDR2 are SNHLY and FYNNEI. V dropped 7 bases and J dropped 8; count of bases not matched to a gene: 14. CDR3 length: 15 amino acids. CDR3 protein: CASTEGGRTVDEQFF. CDR3 coding DNA: TGTGCCAGCACTGAGGGCGGGAGAACGGTCGATGAGCAGTTCTTC.

V gene TRBV5-6 combines with J gene TRBJ1-1; D unresolved. This CDR3 has 16 amino acids. Trimming pared 2 bases from V and 1 base from J, leaving 15 bases between. CDR1 and CDR2 from the germline V gene are SGHDT and YYEEEE. The CDR3 loop is CASSFLEAGRNTEAFF. The CDR3 region has the DNA TGTGCCAGCAGCTTTTTGGAGGCTGGGAGGAACACTGAAGCTTTCTTT.

The V call is TRBV6-1, the J call TRBJ2-1; D not resolved. Trimming removed 6 bases from V and 6 bases from J, with 6 bases in between. Germline CDR1 reads MNHNS; CDR2 reads SASEGT. The CDR3 spans 11 residues. The CDR3 is CASRAFNEQFF. CDR3 sequence (DNA): TGTGCCAGCAGGGCCTTCAATGAGCAGTTCTTC.

The chain uses TRBV7-2 and TRBJ1-2, with TRBD1 matching over 7 bases. After removal of 5 bases from V and 4 bases from J, the junction contained 10 bases not matched to a gene. Germline V gene lookup returns CDR1 SGHTA and CDR2 FQGNSA. The CDR3 has 15 amino acids. CDR3 in DNA: TGTGCCAGCAGCCTCGTACAGGGGCCGTTCTATGGCTACACCTTC. Amino acid sequence: CASSLVQGPFYGYTF.

A few counts support this clonotype. This sequence joins TRBV10-2 and TRBJ2-5; 8 bases line up with TRBD2. V shed 7 bases, J shed 5 bases, and the junction held 15 bases outside the gene matches. Germline assignment: CDR1 WSHSY and CDR2 SAAADI. CDR3 length equals 16 residues. For the CDR3, the DNA is TGCGCCAGCACTGACGGGAGGGCCGTTTTCCGGGAGACCCAGTACTTC. Its translation is CASTDGRAVFRETQYF.

This clonotype was found many times. The chain combines TRBV29-1 with TRBJ2-3; D unclear. Germline V gene lookup returns CDR1 SQVTM and CDR2 ANQGSEA. The V end lost 3 bases, the J end lost 4 bases, and 8 bases lay between the germline ends. The CDR3 length is 12 residues. CDR3 protein: CSVDYRADTQYF. The CDR3 nucleotides read TGCAGCGTTGACTATAGGGCAGATACGCAGTATTTT.

There are a few counts of this clonotype. The chain recombines TRBV20-1 with TRBJ1-5; tentative D call: TRBD1 (6 bases). Trimming shortened V by 4 bases and J by 7 bases, and 11 bases separated the two germline ends. Germline lookup yields CDR1 DFQATT and CDR2 SNEGSKA (reference sequence). This CDR3 spans 12 amino acids. CDR3 amino acids: CSANPGQQPQHF. In nucleotides, the CDR3 is TGCAGTGCTAACCCGGGACAACAGCCCCAGCATTTT.

The chain combines TRBV7-8 with TRBJ2-1; a possible D gene is TRBD2 (6 bases). CDR3 length: 16 residues. From germline, CDR1 is SGHVS and CDR2 FQNEAQ. V shed 1 base and J shed 7 bases, with 17 bases lying between them. CDR3 residues: CASSLGDLDLANEQFF. The CDR3 DNA reads as TGTGCCAGCAGCTTAGGGGACTTAGACCTAGCGAATGAGCAGTTCTTC.

The V and J genes are TRBV5-1 and TRBJ2-1; perhaps TRBD2 as D (6 bases). This CDR3 is 14 amino acids long. V lost 5 bases and J lost 6, with 15 bases in between. CDR1 SGHRS and CDR2 YFSETQ come from the germline V gene. The CDR3 DNA is TGCGCCAGCAGGGTAGCGGACCCGGCCAATGAGCAGTTCTTC. This codes for CASRVADPANEQFF.

This clonotype has just a few counts. This chain connects TRBV6-1 to TRBJ2-7; no definite D call. Germline V lookup: CDR1 MNHNS, CDR2 SASEGT. The CDR3 extends over 14 amino acids. Trimming removed 1 base at V and 2 bases at J, with 9 bases between. In nucleotides, the CDR3 is TGTGCCAGCAGTGAAGGCATTCCCGCCTACGAGCAGTACTTC. Residues: CASSEGIPAYEQYF.

J is TRBJ1-1 and V is TRBV28; perhaps TRBD1 as D (6 bases). V lost 3 bases, J lost 5 bases, and 16 bases lay in between. The CDR3 spans 15 residues. The V gene's germline CDR1 is MDHEN and CDR2 SYDVKM. DNA for the CDR3: TGTGCCAGCAGTTTGCGGGGAGGGGGGAGGACTGAAGCTTTCTTT. This gives the protein CASSLRGGGRTEAFF.

This clonotype was seen repeatedly, ten times or more. V usage is TRBV20-1 and J usage is TRBJ1-2; 8 bases match TRBD1. The V gene end was trimmed by 4 bases and the J gene end by 8 bases; junction bases not matched to a gene: 12. CDR1 is DFQATT, CDR2 SNEGSKA, per germline (reference sequence). The CDR3 runs 14 residues. The CDR3 DNA follows: TGCAGTGCTACAGGGGACAGGTGGGATGAAGGCTACACCTTC. Its translation: CSATGDRWDEGYTF.

This clonotype was detected many times. The V gene is TRBV6-6, the J gene TRBJ2-2; no clear D gene. Trimming stripped 5 bases from V and 3 bases from J, with 10 bases between. Germline lookup yields CDR1 MNHNY and CDR2 SVGAGI (reference sequence). CDR3 size: 14 residues. Here the CDR3 reads CASSTPRDTGELFF. CDR3 DNA sequence: TGTGCCAGCAGTACCCCTAGAGACACCGGGGAGCTGTTTTTT.

This chain connects TRBV7-9 to TRBJ1-4, with TRBD1 as a possible D gene (5 bases). The CDR3 is 15 amino acids. The V gene's germline CDR1 is SEHNR and CDR2 FQNEAQ (reference sequence). The V end was cut by 5 bases, the J end by 6 bases, with 16 bases between. The CDR3: CASSTLRDSHEKLFF. For the CDR3, the DNA is TGTGCCAGCAGCACCTTACGGGACTCCCATGAAAAACTGTTTTTT. Full variable domain (outside the CDR3, taken from reference TRBV7-9 and TRBJ1-4): DTGVSQNPRHKITKRGQNVTFRCDPISEHNRLYWYRQTLGQGPEFLTYFQNEAQLEKSRLLSDRFSAERPKGSFSTLEIQRTEQGDSAMYLCASSTLRDSHEKLFFGSGTQLSVL.